The 18 T cell receptor beta chains below all came from one sample that was sequenced in a study of type 1 regulatory T cells (dated by TCRdb to the early 2020s). For these receptors, no antigen is known. The reads were generated on an Illumina MiSeq. TCRdb reworked the public reads: Q25 trimming with fastp, MiXCR clone assembly, productive beta chains retained. Every entry covers one CDR3 protein and lists the most common genes and DNA from its rows. The sample table contains 63,000 or so distinct CDR3 sequences; only one count was recorded for roughly 49% of them. The ten largest clones represent roughly 2.2% of the sample. Sequenced sample: cultured non-Tr1 T cells, either the whole culture or a sorted T cell fraction (not recorded which). The cell subset or site label, as the study defines it: non-Tr1 population from the T-allo10 product. The receptors here all came from a human donor in good health.

This clonotype was recorded a few times. The rearrangement joins TRBV12-3 or TRBV12-4 to TRBJ2-7; 8 nucleotides match TRBD2. J gave up 5 bases and V 6 bases, and 9 bases lay outside the gene matches. The CDR3 has 14 amino acids. CDR3 DNA: TGTGCCAGCAGCCCGGGGGGGGCTATAGACGAGCAGTACTTC. Residues: CASSPGGAIDEQYF.

CDR3 in amino acids: CASSLLSGGAGETQYF. CDR3 bases: TGTGCCAGCAGTCTCCTCTCTGGGGGCGCCGGGGAGACCCAGTACTTC. The chain is built from TRBV6-1 and TRBJ2-5; D possibly corresponds to TRBD1 (6 bases). The CDR3 has 16 amino acids. Germline CDR1 reads MNHNS; CDR2 reads SASEGT. The V and J ends lost 5 bases and 5 bases respectively, with 21 bases between them.

This clonotype was seen a few times. This rearrangement joins TRBV7-9 to TRBJ2-1; D may correspond to TRBD1 or TRBD2 (5 bases each). In germline, CDR1 is SEHNR, CDR2 FQNEAQ (reference sequence). This CDR3 is built from 13 residues. The germline V and J ends were trimmed by 6 bases and 7 bases, with 13 bases remaining between them. The CDR3 DNA reads TGTGCCAGCAGTACCCGGGGCTTAAATGAGCAGTTCTTC. Its protein is CASSTRGLNEQFF.

This clonotype was seen only a few times. This chain links TRBV3-1 with TRBJ2-1; D is unresolved. The germline gives CDR1 LGHDT, CDR2 YNNKEL (reference sequence). Trimming removed 3 bases from V and 5 bases from J, with 5 bases in between. There are 12 residues in the CDR3. CDR3 sequence reads: CASSQTDNEQFF. The CDR3 DNA follows: TGTGCCAGCAGCCAGACGGACAATGAGCAGTTCTTC.

The chain has TRBV7-3 and TRBJ2-1, with 7 bases lining up with TRBD2. The germline gives CDR1 SGHTA, CDR2 FQGTGA. The CDR3 is 15 residues long. The V gene end was trimmed by 5 bases and the J gene end by 3 bases; junction bases not matched to a gene: 7. The CDR3 nucleotides are TGTGCCAGCAGCCCGCGACGGGGGGACTACAATGAGCAGTTCTTC. It yields the protein CASSPRRGDYNEQFF. Based on the CDR3 plus reference TRBV7-3 and TRBJ2-1, the full variable domain is GAGVSQTPSNKVTEKGKYVELRCDPISGHTALYWYRQSLGQGPEFLIYFQGTGAADDSGLPNDRFFAVRPEGSVSTLKIQRTERGDSAVYLCASSPRRGDYNEQFFGPGTRLTVL.

The chain uses TRBV6-5 and TRBJ2-1; 7 nucleotides line up with TRBD1. With V trimmed by 5 bases and J by 9 bases, 10 bases remained unmatched. Germline V gene lookup returns CDR1 MNHEY and CDR2 SVGAGI. The CDR3 is made up of 14 amino acids. CDR3 protein: CASSMSTGTGEQFF. CDR3 sequence (DNA): TGTGCCAGCAGTATGTCGACAGGGACGGGTGAGCAGTTCTTC.

V gene TRBV6-5 combines with J gene TRBJ2-3; D could derive from TRBD1 or TRBD2 (5 bases each). This CDR3 is built from 15 residues. V dropped 2 bases and J dropped 0 bases, with 9 bases sitting between them. The germline V gene has CDR1 MNHEY and CDR2 SVGAGI. The CDR3 DNA follows: TGTGCCAGCAGTTACCAGGGACGGAGCACAGATACGCAGTATTTT. It yields the protein CASSYQGRSTDTQYF.

The chain employs TRBV7-2 and TRBJ2-7, with a weak D call TRBD2 (6 bases). The V gene's germline CDR1 is SGHTA and CDR2 FQGNSA. CDR3 length: 16 residues. The V end was cut by 1 base, the J end by 1 base, with 14 bases between. Here the CDR3 reads CASSLGSSRGSYEQYF. The CDR3 DNA sequence: TGTGCCAGCAGCTTAGGGAGTTCGCGGGGTTCCTACGAGCAGTACTTC.

This chain joins TRBV29-1 and TRBJ1-2, with D possibly being TRBD1 (5 bases). This CDR3 region has 12 residues. The V gene's germline CDR1 is SQVTM and CDR2 ANQGSEA. The V gene lost 1 base and the J gene lost 10 bases, with 13 bases spanning the gap. CDR3 in amino acids: CSVEARREDYTF. The CDR3 region has the DNA TGCAGCGTTGAAGCCCGCAGGGAAGACTACACCTTC.

This clonotype was observed a handful of times. The V gene is TRBV12-3 or TRBV12-4, the J gene TRBJ2-7; D is unclear. The CDR3 runs to 16 residues. The ends were cut back, 2 bases at V and 3 bases at J, with 17 bases in the middle. CDR3 DNA sequence: TGTGCCAGCAGTTTATACAGCTCGGTCCCCGGCTACGAGCAGTACTTC. Its protein is CASSLYSSVPGYEQYF.

The chain has TRBV9 and TRBJ1-4; no clear D gene. The CDR3 covers 14 residues. V lost 4 bases, J lost 8 bases, and 15 bases lay in between. Germline V CDR1 and CDR2: SGDLS, YYNGEE. DNA for the CDR3: TGTGCCAGCAGCCCGCCCCCGCCGCAAGAAAAACTGTTTTTT. Its translation: CASSPPPPQEKLFF.

The genes are TRBV7-9 and TRBJ2-3; 10 nucleotides line up with TRBD2. V shed 4 bases and J 8 bases; nucleotides not matched to a gene: 6. Looked up from germline, CDR1 is SEHNR and CDR2 is FQNEAQ (reference sequence). CDR3 length: 14 amino acids. This chain's CDR3 is CASSSAGGPSTQYF. In nucleotides, the CDR3 is TGTGCCAGCAGCTCAGCGGGGGGGCCATCTACGCAGTATTTT.

The chain is built from TRBV20-1 and TRBJ1-2; 10 bases are shared with TRBD1. The V gene's germline CDR1 is DFQATT and CDR2 SNEGSKA (reference sequence). The CDR3 consists of 16 residues. The trim removed 6 bases at V and 4 bases at J, leaving 14 bases unmatched. CDR3: CSAELPRDRGRYGYTF. In nucleotides, the CDR3 is TGCAGTGCAGAACTTCCCCGGGACAGGGGCCGCTATGGCTACACCTTC.

This clonotype has ten or more counts. The chain uses TRBV20-1 and TRBJ2-3; 12 nucleotides match TRBD2. Germline trimming cut 4 bases from V and 0 bases from J; bases unmatched to any gene: 8. The CDR3 loop spans 17 amino acids. Per germline, CDR1 DFQATT and CDR2 SNEGSKA (reference sequence). CDR3 in DNA: TGCAGTGCTATCCGGCCTAGCGGGGGGGCTAGCACAGATACGCAGTATTTT. Its protein is CSAIRPSGGASTDTQYF.

This chain joins TRBV20-1 and TRBJ1-5; D possibly corresponds to TRBD1 (5 bases). The CDR3 length is 13 residues. Trimming shortened V by 6 bases and J by 0 bases, and 9 bases separated the two germline ends. Germline-derived CDR1 and CDR2 are DFQATT and SNEGSKA (reference sequence). The CDR3 is CSAMTDSNQPQHF. The CDR3 nucleotides are TGCAGTGCGATGACAGATAGCAATCAGCCCCAGCATTTT.

This clonotype was counted many times. The chain links TRBV20-1 to TRBJ1-2; D is unclear. Trimming shortened V by 0 bases and J by 8 bases, and 13 bases separated the two germline ends. The CDR3 totals 13 residues. Looked up from germline, CDR1 is DFQATT and CDR2 is SNEGSKA (reference sequence). The CDR3 is CSARDLRSRGYTF. The CDR3 DNA reads TGCAGTGCTAGAGATCTCAGAAGTAGGGGCTACACCTTC.

There are a few counts of this clonotype. The CDR3 protein is CASSQDGTSGGARNEQFF. The CDR3 DNA follows: TGCGCCAGCAGCCAAGATGGAACTAGCGGGGGGGCCAGAAATGAGCAGTTCTTC. This rearrangement joins TRBV4-3 to TRBJ2-1; 13 bases match TRBD2. CDR1 LGHNA and CDR2 YSLEER come from the germline V gene. The CDR3 has 18 residues. The V and J ends lost 0 bases and 7 bases, in that order; junction bases with no gene match: 9.

Only a few counts were recorded for this clonotype. This chain connects TRBV10-3 to TRBJ2-5, with 7 bases aligning to TRBD1. V was pared by 9 bases and J by 4 bases, with 8 bases of the junction left unmatched. CDR3 length: 13 amino acids. Germline lookup yields CDR1 ENHRY and CDR2 SYGVKD. CDR3 in DNA: TGTGCCATAACCGACAGGGAAGGAGAGACCCAGTACTTC. Its protein is CAITDREGETQYF.